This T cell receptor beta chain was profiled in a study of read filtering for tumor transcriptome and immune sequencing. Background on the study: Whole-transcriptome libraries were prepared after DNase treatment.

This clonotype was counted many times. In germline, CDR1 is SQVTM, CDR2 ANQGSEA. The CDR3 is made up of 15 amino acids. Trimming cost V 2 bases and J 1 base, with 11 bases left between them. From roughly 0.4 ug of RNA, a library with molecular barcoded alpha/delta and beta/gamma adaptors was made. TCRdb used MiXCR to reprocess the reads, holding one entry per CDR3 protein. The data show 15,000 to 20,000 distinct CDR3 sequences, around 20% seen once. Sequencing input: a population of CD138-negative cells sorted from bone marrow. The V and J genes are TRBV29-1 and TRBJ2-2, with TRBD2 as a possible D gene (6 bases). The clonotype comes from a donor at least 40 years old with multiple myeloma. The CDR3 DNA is TGCAGCGTTGAAATAGCGGAGCGGAACACCGGGGAGCTGTTTTTT. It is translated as CSVEIAERNTGELFF.